The T cell receptor beta chain under discussion was sequenced for a study of blood T cell repertoires in COVID-19. Overall study context: Donors in the United States, Italy and Spain gave samples during acute or convalescent COVID-19. T cells, B-cell-depleted T cells, or PBMCs provided the cDNA or gDNA that served as material.

Source study methods: Amplification of reference gene primers provided the estimated nucleated cell counts. Profiling relied on immunoSEQ multiplex PCR, and the TCRdb table lists in-frame clones only, not all of them. V and J calls and clone size are as listed in that table; D and trimming were resolved from the DNA. The sample consists of approximately 61,000 clones, approximately 86% of them appearing once. CDR3 length: 18 residues. Germline-derived CDR1 and CDR2 are SGHDN and FVKESK. V was clipped by 4 bases and J by 4 bases; unmatched bases: 16. This TCR came from a human donor in a cohort sampled during active COVID-19. V is TRBV14 and J is TRBJ1-3; 7 bases agree with TRBD1. Specimen: peripheral blood. The CDR3, as DNA: TGTGCCAGCAGCCCGTGGACAGGTTTTTCCTTGCGGGGAAACACCATATATTTT. This encodes CASSPWTGFSLRGNTIYF.